This T cell receptor (beta chain) was recovered during a study of beta chain features in type 1 diabetes. Turning to the study itself: Across every sample, almost 110,000,000 sorted cells were examined in total.

General observations from the study: Whether TCRB rearrangement is influenced by HLA type went unresolved here. Type 1 diabetes patients showed a moderate but significant shortening of TCRB CDR3s in all four CD4+ subsets. PCR could preferentially amplify shorter templates, alike in patients and controls. Within the patient group, naive, central memory and Treg TCRB repertoires appeared more similar to each other than within healthy donors.

Sequencing targeted expressed TCRB transcripts, as all isolated RNA had been reverse transcribed. Generated by immunoSEQ multiplex PCR, the TCRdb table keeps only in-frame clones and is missing some. This table holds about 650,000 clones, under 15% found once. Regarding this clone: As yet, its antigen is unknown.

Germline CDR1 LNHNV, CDR2 YYDKDF (reference sequence). V lost 0 bases and J lost 0, with 9 bases in between. The CDR3 contains 16 residues. Sample: naive CD4+ T cells from blood. The receptor comes from a man aged 30-40 years with type 1 diabetes. This chain joins TRBV15 and TRBJ1-3, with D unclear. This CDR3 reads CATSRDSAISGNTIYF. The CDR3 DNA follows: TGTGCCACCAGCAGAGATTCGGCGATCTCTGGAAACACCATATATTTT.